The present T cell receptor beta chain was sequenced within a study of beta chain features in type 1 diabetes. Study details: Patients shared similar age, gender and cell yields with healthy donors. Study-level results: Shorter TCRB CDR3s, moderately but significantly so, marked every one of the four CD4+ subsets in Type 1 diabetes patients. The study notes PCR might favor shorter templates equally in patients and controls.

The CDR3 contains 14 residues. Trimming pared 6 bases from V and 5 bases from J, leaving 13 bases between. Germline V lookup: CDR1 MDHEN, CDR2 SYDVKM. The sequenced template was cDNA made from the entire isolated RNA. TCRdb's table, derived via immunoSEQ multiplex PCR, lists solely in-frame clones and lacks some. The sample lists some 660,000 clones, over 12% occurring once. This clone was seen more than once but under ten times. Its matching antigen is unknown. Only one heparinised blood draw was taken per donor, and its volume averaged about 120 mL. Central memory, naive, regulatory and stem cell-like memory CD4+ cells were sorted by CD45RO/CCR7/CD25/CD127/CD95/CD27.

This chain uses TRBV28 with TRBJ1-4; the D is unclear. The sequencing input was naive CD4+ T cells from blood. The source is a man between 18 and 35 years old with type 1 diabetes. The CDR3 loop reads CASRSRGRNEKLFF. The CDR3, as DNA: TGTGCCAGCAGGTCCCGAGGGAGGAATGAAAAACTGTTTTTT. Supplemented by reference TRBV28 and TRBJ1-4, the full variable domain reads DVKVTQSSRYLVKRTGEKVFLECVQDMDHENMFWYRQDPGLGLRLIYFSYDVKMKEKGDIPEGYSVSREKKERFSLILESASTNQTSMYLCASRSRGRNEKLFFGSGTQLSVL.